The rows below give T cell receptor beta chains drawn from one sample of a study of naive and memory T cell subsets. A single record per CDR3 protein comes from TCRdb applying MiXCR to the UMI-ligation and nested PCR reads. The data hold roughly 92,000 distinct CDR3 sequences, with about 10% observed a single time. The sample comprised naive CD4+ T cells from blood. These receptors were taken from a human donor in good health. Both conserved end residues are part of each CDR3. The D gene is left open where the match is weak. The size field is filled for only some rows; it gives once, few, many or a size class.

abundance: -; d_gene: -; v_gene: TRBV9; j_gene: TRBJ1-4; CDR3aa: CASSPTETAEKLFF; CDR3nt: TGTGCCAGCAGCCCAACCGAGACGGCCGAAAAACTGTTTTTT
abundance: few; d_gene: -; v_gene: TRBV12-3/TRBV12-4; j_gene: TRBJ2-7; CDR3aa: CASSQRTGLGEQYF; CDR3nt: TGTGCCAGCAGTCAACGGACGGGCCTAGGGGAGCAGTACTTC
abundance: few; d_gene: -; v_gene: TRBV27; j_gene: TRBJ1-5; CDR3aa: CASSFREGKPQHF; CDR3nt: TGTGCCAGCAGTTTCAGGGAGGGGAAGCCCCAGCATTTT
abundance: -; d_gene: TRBD2; v_gene: TRBV4-3; j_gene: TRBJ2-2; CDR3aa: CASSRGLAGPTGELFF; CDR3nt: TGCGCCAGCAGCCGAGGACTAGCGGGGCCCACCGGGGAGCTGTTTTTT
abundance: -; d_gene: -; v_gene: TRBV7-2; j_gene: TRBJ1-4; CDR3aa: CASSPPGTGTEKLFF; CDR3nt: TGTGCCAGCAGCCCCCCGGGTACAGGGACCGAAAAACTGTTTTTT
abundance: many; d_gene: -; v_gene: TRBV6-2/TRBV6-3; j_gene: TRBJ2-1; CDR3aa: CASSYAISGPYNEQFF; CDR3nt: TGTGCCAGCAGTTACGCTATCAGCGGGCCCTACAATGAGCAGTTCTTC
abundance: many; d_gene: -; v_gene: TRBV4-2; j_gene: TRBJ2-6; CDR3aa: CASSQGLSEGGANVLTF; CDR3nt: TGTGCCAGCAGCCAAGGGCTCAGCGAGGGTGGGGCCAACGTCCTGACTTTC
abundance: few; d_gene: -; v_gene: TRBV12-3/TRBV12-4; j_gene: TRBJ2-3; CDR3aa: CASRRLSTDTQYF; CDR3nt: TGTGCCAGCAGACGACTTAGCACAGATACGCAGTATTTT
abundance: -; d_gene: -; v_gene: TRBV6-6; j_gene: TRBJ1-4; CDR3aa: CASSVREVTNEKLFF; CDR3nt: TGTGCCAGCAGTGTCAGGGAAGTGACTAATGAAAAACTGTTTTTT
abundance: many; d_gene: -; v_gene: TRBV20-1; j_gene: TRBJ2-1; CDR3aa: CSAVDGSSYNEQFF; CDR3nt: TGCAGTGCCGTAGATGGCAGCTCCTACAATGAGCAGTTCTTC
abundance: many; d_gene: TRBD1; v_gene: TRBV5-1; j_gene: TRBJ1-1; CDR3aa: CASSTGTGGNTEAFF; CDR3nt: TGCGCCAGCAGCACCGGGACAGGGGGGAACACTGAAGCTTTCTTT
abundance: many; d_gene: -; v_gene: TRBV4-3; j_gene: TRBJ1-3; CDR3aa: CASSQDMAYPGNTIYF; CDR3nt: TGCGCCAGCAGCCAAGATATGGCCTACCCTGGAAACACCATATATTTT
abundance: few; d_gene: -; v_gene: TRBV20-1; j_gene: TRBJ1-3; CDR3aa: CSAASGTPGNTIYF; CDR3nt: TGCAGTGCGGCGTCCGGGACGCCAGGAAACACCATATATTTT
abundance: -; d_gene: -; v_gene: TRBV4-3; j_gene: TRBJ2-3; CDR3aa: CASSQEYWNTDTQYF; CDR3nt: TGCGCCAGCAGCCAAGAGTACTGGAACACAGATACGCAGTATTTT
abundance: few; d_gene: -; v_gene: TRBV6-2/TRBV6-3; j_gene: TRBJ1-6; CDR3aa: CASRTTENSPLHF; CDR3nt: TGTGCCAGCAGAACGACCGAGAATTCACCCCTCCACTTT
abundance: -; d_gene: -; v_gene: TRBV15; j_gene: TRBJ1-4; CDR3aa: CATSRGHREKLFF; CDR3nt: TGTGCCACCAGCAGGGGACACCGGGAAAAACTGTTTTTT
abundance: -; d_gene: -; v_gene: TRBV7-2; j_gene: TRBJ2-3; CDR3aa: CASSFSGGPSTDTQYF; CDR3nt: TGTGCCAGCAGCTTTTCGGGGGGCCCTAGCACAGATACGCAGTATTTT
abundance: -; d_gene: -; v_gene: TRBV18; j_gene: TRBJ1-1; CDR3aa: CASSPELNTEAFF; CDR3nt: TGTGCCAGCTCACCCGAATTGAACACTGAAGCTTTCTTT
abundance: few; d_gene: TRBD2; v_gene: TRBV7-3; j_gene: TRBJ2-1; CDR3aa: CASSLALAGSDEQFF; CDR3nt: TGTGCCAGCAGCTTAGCCCTAGCGGGGTCAGATGAGCAGTTCTTC
abundance: few; d_gene: -; v_gene: TRBV28; j_gene: TRBJ2-1; CDR3aa: CASRSHRGTRPGEQFF; CDR3nt: TGTGCCAGCAGGTCTCACCGGGGTACACGGCCCGGTGAGCAGTTCTTC
abundance: -; d_gene: -; v_gene: TRBV24-1; j_gene: TRBJ1-2; CDR3aa: CATSRAGGYTF; CDR3nt: TGTGCCACCAGCCGGGCGGGCGGCTACACCTTC